This is a list of T cell receptor beta chains from one sample in a study of blood T cell repertoires in COVID-19. The protocol was immunoSEQ multiplex PCR, while the TCRdb copy is restricted to in-frame clones and leaves out a portion. Of roughly 250,000 clones in the sample, approximately 82% were seen once. Specimen: peripheral blood. Receptors originate from a man aged 35 to 55 with active or convalescent COVID-19. Each CDR3 is given with its conserved first and last residue. A D gene is named only where the DNA matches it firmly. Rows may omit the clone size; those that give it use once, few, many or a size class.

j_call: TRBJ2-7; d_call: TRBD2; clone_size: .; v_call: TRBV9; cdr3_aa: CASSVYASGIVYEQYF; cdr3_nt: TGTGCCAGCAGCGTATACGCTAGCGGGATTGTCTACGAGCAGTACTTC
j_call: TRBJ1-1; d_call: .; clone_size: .; v_call: TRBV5-1; cdr3_aa: CASSLQDVRNTEAFF; cdr3_nt: TGCGCCAGCAGCCTCCAGGATGTAAGAAACACTGAAGCTTTCTTT
j_call: TRBJ2-1; d_call: TRBD2; clone_size: .; v_call: TRBV11-2; cdr3_aa: CASSRSGTYNEQFF; cdr3_nt: TGTGCCAGCAGCCGTAGCGGGACCTACAATGAGCAGTTCTTC
j_call: TRBJ1-4; d_call: .; clone_size: .; v_call: TRBV6-5; cdr3_aa: CASSRNREKLFF; cdr3_nt: TGTGCCAGCAGTCGTAACAGGGAAAAACTGTTTTTT
j_call: TRBJ2-6; d_call: .; clone_size: .; v_call: TRBV19; cdr3_aa: CASSTGHYSGANVLTF; cdr3_nt: TGTGCCAGTAGTACAGGACACTACTCTGGGGCCAACGTCCTGACTTTC
j_call: TRBJ1-1; d_call: .; clone_size: .; v_call: TRBV7-6; cdr3_aa: CASIEYPETSLNTEAFF; cdr3_nt: TGTGCCAGCATCGAATACCCGGAGACCTCATTGAACACTGAAGCTTTCTTT
j_call: TRBJ2-6; d_call: .; clone_size: once; v_call: TRBV6-5; cdr3_aa: CASIPSSGANVLTF; cdr3_nt: TGTGCCAGCATCCCTAGTTCTGGGGCCAACGTCCTGACTTTC
j_call: TRBJ1-3; d_call: .; clone_size: .; v_call: TRBV30; cdr3_aa: CAMRGNTIYF; cdr3_nt: TGTGCGATGCGCGGAAACACCATATATTTT
j_call: TRBJ1-1; d_call: .; clone_size: many; v_call: TRBV3-1/TRBV3-2; cdr3_aa: CASSQSGAGTEAFF; cdr3_nt: TGTGCCAGCAGCCAAAGTGGGGCAGGGACTGAAGCTTTCTTT
j_call: TRBJ2-7; d_call: TRBD2; clone_size: .; v_call: TRBV10-2; cdr3_aa: CASRDPGLATYEQYF; cdr3_nt: TGCGCCAGCAGAGACCCGGGACTAGCGACCTACGAGCAGTACTTC
j_call: TRBJ1-6; d_call: .; clone_size: .; v_call: TRBV4-1; cdr3_aa: CASRQAGYGSPLHF; cdr3_nt: TGCGCCAGCAGACAAGCCGGGTACGGGTCACCCCTCCACTTT
j_call: TRBJ1-1; d_call: .; clone_size: few; v_call: TRBV7-3; cdr3_aa: CASSRGYFANTEAFF; cdr3_nt: TGTGCCAGCAGCCGCGGGTACTTCGCTAACACTGAAGCTTTCTTT
j_call: TRBJ2-5; d_call: TRBD1; clone_size: .; v_call: TRBV18; cdr3_aa: CASSLGTGQETQYF; cdr3_nt: TGTGCCAGCTCACTCGGGACAGGTCAAGAGACCCAGTACTTC
j_call: TRBJ2-5; d_call: .; clone_size: once; v_call: TRBV11-2; cdr3_aa: CASSSGGRGGASLETQYF; cdr3_nt: TGTGCCAGCAGCTCCGGAGGAAGGGGGGGGGCCTCGTTGGAGACCCAGTACTTC
j_call: TRBJ1-2; d_call: TRBD1; clone_size: .; v_call: TRBV5-1; cdr3_aa: CASSLFSGQGRYGYTF; cdr3_nt: TGCGCCAGCAGCTTGTTTTCGGGACAGGGCCGTTATGGCTACACCTTC
j_call: TRBJ1-6; d_call: .; clone_size: .; v_call: TRBV3-1/TRBV3-2; cdr3_aa: CASSHEYSPLHF; cdr3_nt: TGTGCCAGCAGCCATGAGTATTCACCCCTCCACTTT
j_call: TRBJ1-2; d_call: .; clone_size: .; v_call: TRBV19; cdr3_aa: CASTGGPGYTF; cdr3_nt: TGTGCCAGTACCGGGGGTCCTGGCTACACCTTC
j_call: TRBJ1-2; d_call: TRBD1; clone_size: .; v_call: TRBV11-2; cdr3_aa: CASRTDREHGYTF; cdr3_nt: TGTGCCAGCAGGACGGACAGGGAGCATGGCTACACCTTC
j_call: TRBJ2-2; d_call: TRBD1; clone_size: .; v_call: TRBV7-2; cdr3_aa: CASSLSRGLTGELFF; cdr3_nt: TGTGCCAGCAGCTTATCAAGGGGGCTGACCGGGGAGCTGTTTTTT
j_call: TRBJ2-7; d_call: .; clone_size: .; v_call: TRBV27; cdr3_aa: CASRPDSSYEQYF; cdr3_nt: TGTGCCAGCAGGCCGGACAGCTCCTACGAGCAGTACTTC
j_call: TRBJ2-1; d_call: .; clone_size: .; v_call: TRBV9; cdr3_aa: CASSPDLNEQFF; cdr3_nt: TGTGCCAGCAGCCCGGACTTGAATGAGCAGTTCTTC
j_call: TRBJ2-2; d_call: TRBD2; clone_size: .; v_call: TRBV6-5; cdr3_aa: CASRRTSGSGELFF; cdr3_nt: TGTGCCAGCAGACGGACTAGCGGGAGCGGGGAGCTGTTTTTT
j_call: TRBJ2-3; d_call: .; clone_size: once; v_call: TRBV30; cdr3_aa: CAWSTTGADTQYF; cdr3_nt: TGTGCCTGGAGTACAACAGGTGCAGATACGCAGTATTTT
j_call: TRBJ2-3; d_call: .; clone_size: .; v_call: TRBV20-1; cdr3_aa: CSASGGGGPTDTQYF; cdr3_nt: TGCAGTGCTAGTGGGGGCGGGGGCCCCACAGATACGCAGTATTTT
j_call: TRBJ2-5; d_call: .; clone_size: .; v_call: TRBV5-1; cdr3_aa: CASSPGPTGPQETQYF; cdr3_nt: TGCGCCAGCAGCCCGGGGCCTACAGGGCCCCAAGAGACCCAGTACTTC
j_call: TRBJ2-7; d_call: .; clone_size: few; v_call: TRBV27; cdr3_aa: CASSPRTGSRSYEQYF; cdr3_nt: TGTGCCAGCAGTCCACGGACTGGTTCACGCTCCTACGAGCAGTACTTC
j_call: TRBJ2-3; d_call: .; clone_size: .; v_call: TRBV5-6; cdr3_aa: CASSPNRSDTQYF; cdr3_nt: TGTGCCAGCAGCCCGAACAGATCAGATACGCAGTATTTT
j_call: TRBJ2-2; d_call: .; clone_size: .; v_call: TRBV10-3; cdr3_aa: CAISGAGRGPYTGELFF; cdr3_nt: TGTGCCATCAGTGGGGCCGGGAGGGGGCCTTATACCGGGGAGCTGTTTTTT
j_call: TRBJ1-1; d_call: .; clone_size: once; v_call: TRBV19; cdr3_aa: CASYTGMNTEAFF; cdr3_nt: TGTGCCAGTTACACAGGGATGAACACTGAAGCTTTCTTT
j_call: TRBJ2-1; d_call: .; clone_size: once; v_call: TRBV6-5; cdr3_aa: CAIVRPSSYNEQFF; cdr3_nt: TGTGCCATCGTGAGACCTAGCTCCTACAATGAGCAGTTCTTC
j_call: TRBJ2-7; d_call: .; clone_size: .; v_call: TRBV27; cdr3_aa: CASSSTYEQYF; cdr3_nt: TGTGCCAGCAGCTCTACCTACGAGCAGTACTTC
j_call: TRBJ2-7; d_call: TRBD2; clone_size: .; v_call: TRBV2; cdr3_aa: CATGTSSYEQYF; cdr3_nt: TGTGCCACCGGGACTAGCTCCTACGAGCAGTACTTC